A selection of T cell receptor beta chains follows, all from one sample in a study of blood T cell repertoires in COVID-19. Data came from immunoSEQ multiplex PCR; TCRdb stores just in-frame clones and leaves some out. The table records under 300,000 clones, 65% to 85% of them present only once. The sequenced sample was peripheral blood. These receptors all come from a man older than 75 with acute or convalescent COVID-19. Each CDR3 is given with its conserved first and last residue. D genes are given only for firm matches. Some rows mark clone size as missing; the rest say once, few, many or name a class of expanded clone.

-,TRBJ1-4,TRBD1,TRBV4-2,TGTGCCAGCAGCCCCCAAAGGACAGGTACTAATGAAAAACTGTTTTTT,CASSPQRTGTNEKLFF
-,TRBJ1-5,-,TRBV19,TGTGCCAGTAGTAGGGCAGCTCTTTGGGATCAGCCCCAGCATTTT,CASSRAALWDQPQHF
-,TRBJ1-4,-,TRBV28,TGTGCCAGCAGCACTCAAGTTACGACTAATGAAAAACTGTTTTTT,CASSTQVTTNEKLFF
-,TRBJ1-3,-,TRBV6-5,TGTGCCAGCAGCTCAGGGGAGCGAAACACCATATATTTT,CASSSGERNTIYF
-,TRBJ2-1,TRBD1,TRBV5-4,TGTGCCAGCGGGCGGACAGGGGGCCGGGGTGAGCAGTTCTTC,CASGRTGGRGEQFF
-,TRBJ2-7,TRBD1,TRBV4-2,TGTGCCAGCAGTAATGGACAGGGCACCTACGAGCAGTACTTC,CASSNGQGTYEQYF
-,TRBJ1-1,TRBD1,TRBV10-1,TGCGCCAGCAGTGACCCGGGACAGGATGAAGCTTTCTTT,CASSDPGQDEAFF
-,TRBJ1-5,TRBD1,TRBV7-2,TGTGCCAGCAGCTCACGGCCACGGGACAGGGCCAATCAGCCCCAGCATTTT,CASSSRPRDRANQPQHF
once,TRBJ1-1,TRBD1,TRBV6-1,TGTGCCAGCAGTGAATTAAACGGGACAGGGGATGAAGCTTTCTTT,CASSELNGTGDEAFF
-,TRBJ2-3,TRBD2,TRBV5-1,TGCGCCAGCAGCCCTCCGGGACCGCTAGCGGGAGAAGATACGCAGTATTTT,CASSPPGPLAGEDTQYF
-,TRBJ2-5,-,TRBV21-1,TGTGCCAGCAGCACGGGACCGAGGAGGGGATTGAATTGGGAGACCCAGTACTTC,CASSTGPRRGLNWETQYF
-,TRBJ2-6,TRBD1,TRBV5-5,TGTGCCAGCAGCCTAACCGGGACAGGAAGCTCTGGGGCCAACGTCCTGACTTTC,CASSLTGTGSSGANVLTF
-,TRBJ2-2,-,TRBV9,TGTGCCAGCAGCCCCTACAGGGGAACGGAGGGCGGGGAGCTGTTTTTT,CASSPYRGTEGGELFF
few,TRBJ2-3,-,TRBV25-1,TGTGCCAGCAGTGAGCCTTATGTGGTAGCGGAAAGCACAGATACGCAGTATTTT,CASSEPYVVAESTDTQYF
once,TRBJ2-1,TRBD2,TRBV19,TGTGCCAGTAGTACATACACTAGCGGGTCCAGGGAGCAGTTCTTC,CASSTYTSGSREQFF
once,TRBJ2-5,-,TRBV5-4,TGTGCCAGCAGCTTGGACAGTCACCAAGAGACCCAGTACTTC,CASSLDSHQETQYF
-,TRBJ1-1,TRBD1,TRBV30,TGTGCCTGCCCAAGTGGGGCCGGGACAGTTGAAGCTTTCTTT,CACPSGAGTVEAFF
-,TRBJ1-5,TRBD1,TRBV19,TGTGCCAGTAGTATAGGGACAGGGGGTACTCAGCCCCAGCATTTT,CASSIGTGGTQPQHF
-,TRBJ2-3,TRBD1,TRBV28,TGTGCCAGTCTCGACAGGGGCCGCGCAGATACGCAGTATTTT,CASLDRGRADTQYF
-,TRBJ2-3,-,TRBV11-2,TGTGCCAGCAGCCCGACCCGGGTCGGCACAGATACGCAGTATTTT,CASSPTRVGTDTQYF
-,TRBJ1-1,-,TRBV21-1,TGTGCCAGCAGACAGGACCTGAACACTGAAGCTTTCTTT,CASRQDLNTEAFF
-,TRBJ2-5,TRBD2,TRBV28,TGTGCCACAGAGCGGGAGAGCAGGGAGACCCAGTACTTC,CATERESRETQYF
-,TRBJ2-1,TRBD2,TRBV19,TGTGCCAGTACTAGGGGACTAGCCCCCGGGAATGAGCAGTTCTTC,CASTRGLAPGNEQFF
-,TRBJ2-1,TRBD2,TRBV6-6,TGTGCCAGCAGTTACCCACAGGGACTAGCGGAGAATGAGCAGTTCTTC,CASSYPQGLAENEQFF
-,TRBJ1-5,TRBD1,TRBV18,TGTGCCAGCTCACCTACCCGGGACAGGCGCAATCAGCCCCAGCATTTT,CASSPTRDRRNQPQHF
-,TRBJ2-1,TRBD1,TRBV9,TGTGCCAGCAGCGTACTACAGGGGCGCTCCTACAATGAGCAGTTCTTC,CASSVLQGRSYNEQFF
-,TRBJ2-7,TRBD1,TRBV7-9,TGTGCCAGCAGCGACGCAGGGACAGCTTGGGACCCCTACGAGCAGTACTTC,CASSDAGTAWDPYEQYF
-,TRBJ2-2,-,TRBV7-3,TGTGCCAGCAGCCTACAACCAAGGGGGAACACCGGGGAGCTGTTTTTT,CASSLQPRGNTGELFF
-,TRBJ2-7,-,TRBV7-8,TGTGCCAGCAGCTTAGGTCGGAGAAACTACGAGCAGTACTTC,CASSLGRRNYEQYF
-,TRBJ2-7,TRBD2,TRBV5-4,TGTGCCAGCAGCCCCGGGACTAGCGGGGGAAACTACGAGCAGTACTTC,CASSPGTSGGNYEQYF
-,TRBJ2-7,TRBD1,TRBV2,TGTGCCAGCAGGGTAGACAGGGCCCCCTACGAGCAGTACTTC,CASRVDRAPYEQYF
once,TRBJ1-6,-,TRBV6-6,TGTGCCAGCAGCCTGAGTTATAATTCACCCCTCCACTTT,CASSLSYNSPLHF
once,TRBJ2-2,TRBD2,TRBV24-1,TGTGCCACCAGTGCCCCCCCAGGGAGGGAACCGAACACCGGGGAGCTGTTTTTT,CATSAPPGREPNTGELFF
-,TRBJ1-1,-,TRBV3-1/TRBV3-2,TGTGCCAGCAGCCCGCGACAGAACACTGAAGCTTTCTTT,CASSPRQNTEAFF
few,TRBJ2-2,-,TRBV10-3,TGTGCCATCAGTGACCGACAGCCCATTAACACCGGGGAGCTGTTTTTT,CAISDRQPINTGELFF